A selection of T cell receptor beta chains follows, all from one sample in a study of blood T cells in healthy people across ages. Each CDR3 protein is one row after TCRdb ran MiXCR on the 5' RACE reads. The table has about 640,000 distinct CDR3 sequences, about 54% seen once. Sequenced: blood. All receptors come from a man in his sixties in good health. CDR3s include the opening cysteine and the closing phenylalanine or tryptophan. D genes are given only for firm matches. Not all rows give a size; the values are once, few, many and, for expanded clones, a class.

v_gene: TRBV3-1
j_gene: TRBJ2-1
d_gene: NA
abundance: NA
CDR3nt: TGTGCCAGCAGCACCCAGACAGGGAGGGATGAGCAGTTCTTC
CDR3aa: CASSTQTGRDEQFF

v_gene: TRBV10-3
j_gene: TRBJ2-3
d_gene: NA
abundance: NA
CDR3nt: TGTGCCATCAGTGAGTCCGGACGGAGTGCGGCAGATACGCAGTATTTT
CDR3aa: CAISESGRSAADTQYF

v_gene: TRBV9
j_gene: TRBJ1-2
d_gene: NA
abundance: few
CDR3nt: TGTGCCAGCAGCGTCCGAGGGGGGGTAGGCGGCTACACCTTC
CDR3aa: CASSVRGGVGGYTF

v_gene: TRBV6-1
j_gene: TRBJ2-1
d_gene: TRBD1
abundance: few
CDR3nt: TGTGCCAGCAGTGATGCGGACAGGGGGATCAATGAGCAGTTCTTC
CDR3aa: CASSDADRGINEQFF

v_gene: TRBV20-1
j_gene: TRBJ2-3
d_gene: TRBD2
abundance: NA
CDR3nt: TGCAGTGCCCTTGGGGCGGGGGGTGACACAGATACGCAGTATTTT
CDR3aa: CSALGAGGDTDTQYF

v_gene: TRBV12-3/TRBV12-4
j_gene: TRBJ2-5
d_gene: NA
abundance: NA
CDR3nt: TGTGCCAGCGGCAAGACGGTTCAAGAGACCCAGTACTTC
CDR3aa: CASGKTVQETQYF

v_gene: TRBV29-1
j_gene: TRBJ2-7
d_gene: TRBD1
abundance: NA
CDR3nt: TGCGGCGTGGTGACAGGGCACGAGCAGTACTTC
CDR3aa: CGVVTGHEQYF

v_gene: TRBV5-1
j_gene: TRBJ2-7
d_gene: TRBD2
abundance: NA
CDR3nt: TGCGCCAGCAGCTTGGCTTTACCTGGGACTAGCGGGGGCTACGAGCAGTACTTC
CDR3aa: CASSLALPGTSGGYEQYF

v_gene: TRBV4-1
j_gene: TRBJ2-4
d_gene: NA
abundance: few
CDR3nt: TGCGCCAGCAGCCAAGGTCCGGTCCCAGGGAGGCGGGCCAAAAACATTCAGTACTTC
CDR3aa: CASSQGPVPGRRAKNIQYF

v_gene: TRBV28
j_gene: TRBJ1-1
d_gene: NA
abundance: NA
CDR3nt: TGTGCCAGCAGTTTAAGCGGTCGGCAGGGCACTGAAGCTTTCTTT
CDR3aa: CASSLSGRQGTEAFF

v_gene: TRBV11-2
j_gene: TRBJ2-3
d_gene: TRBD1
abundance: NA
CDR3nt: TGTGCCAGCAGCCTATCCGGGACAGGGTACACAGATACGCAGTATTTT
CDR3aa: CASSLSGTGYTDTQYF

v_gene: TRBV15
j_gene: TRBJ1-6
d_gene: NA
abundance: NA
CDR3nt: TGTGCCACCAGCAGAGATAATTCACCCCTCCACTTT
CDR3aa: CATSRDNSPLHF

v_gene: TRBV4-1
j_gene: TRBJ2-2
d_gene: NA
abundance: few
CDR3nt: TGCGCCAGCAGTCACCAGTGGGCGGGGGAGCTGTTTTTT
CDR3aa: CASSHQWAGELFF

v_gene: TRBV28
j_gene: TRBJ1-5
d_gene: NA
abundance: NA
CDR3nt: TGTGCCAGCAGTCAGGACACCCGCAATCAGCCTCAGCATTTT
CDR3aa: CASSQDTRNQPQHF

v_gene: TRBV10-3
j_gene: TRBJ2-1
d_gene: TRBD2
abundance: few
CDR3nt: TGTGCCATCAGTGAGGCTAGCGGGGCCTACAATGAGCAGTTCTTC
CDR3aa: CAISEASGAYNEQFF

v_gene: TRBV6-6
j_gene: TRBJ1-2
d_gene: TRBD1
abundance: NA
CDR3nt: TGTGCCAGCAGTTACCGGACAGGGGGATGGCCCTATGGCTACACCTTC
CDR3aa: CASSYRTGGWPYGYTF

v_gene: TRBV4-1
j_gene: TRBJ1-5
d_gene: NA
abundance: NA
CDR3nt: TGCGCCAGCAGCCCGGGACTTTGGACAAATCAGCCCCAGCATTTT
CDR3aa: CASSPGLWTNQPQHF

v_gene: TRBV7-9
j_gene: TRBJ2-6
d_gene: TRBD2
abundance: once
CDR3nt: TGTGCCAGCAGCCAGCCCCTCCGCGGGGGTACTGGGGCCAACGTCCTGACTTTC
CDR3aa: CASSQPLRGGTGANVLTF

v_gene: TRBV7-2
j_gene: TRBJ2-4
d_gene: TRBD2
abundance: few
CDR3nt: TGTGCCAGCAGCTGGGGACTAGGGGACATTCAGTACTTC
CDR3aa: CASSWGLGDIQYF

v_gene: TRBV11-2
j_gene: TRBJ2-5
d_gene: NA
abundance: NA
CDR3nt: TGTGCCAGCAGCCAGGATGTTGGCGGGCAAGAGACCCAGTACTTC
CDR3aa: CASSQDVGGQETQYF

v_gene: TRBV29-1
j_gene: TRBJ2-7
d_gene: NA
abundance: NA
CDR3nt: TGCAGCGTTGAAGTGGCCCAGGGCTACGAGCAGTACTTC
CDR3aa: CSVEVAQGYEQYF

v_gene: TRBV28
j_gene: TRBJ1-2
d_gene: TRBD1
abundance: once
CDR3nt: TGTGCCAGCAGCTCGACAGGGGTCGGCTATGGCTACACCTTC
CDR3aa: CASSSTGVGYGYTF

v_gene: TRBV6-2/TRBV6-3
j_gene: TRBJ1-1
d_gene: TRBD1
abundance: NA
CDR3nt: TGTGCCAGCAGAGGACAGGGAAAAGCTTTCTTT
CDR3aa: CASRGQGKAFF

v_gene: TRBV20-1
j_gene: TRBJ2-7
d_gene: TRBD1
abundance: NA
CDR3nt: TGCAGTGCTAGAGGCCGGGACAGGGCCTCTTACGAGCAGTACTTC
CDR3aa: CSARGRDRASYEQYF

v_gene: TRBV6-1
j_gene: TRBJ2-6
d_gene: TRBD1
abundance: NA
CDR3nt: TGTGCCAGCAGTGAAAGGGCAGAGGGGGCAGGGGGTAACTCTGGGGCCAACGTCCTGACTTTC
CDR3aa: CASSERAEGAGGNSGANVLTF